The next 32 T cell receptor beta chains were all read from a single sample in a study of blood T cell repertoires in COVID-19. The table came from immunoSEQ multiplex PCR; TCRdb's copy has only in-frame clones and leaves some out. Of about 110,000 clones listed, approximately 62% are singletons. The sample taken for sequencing was peripheral blood. All receptors derive from a man at least 80 years old with acute or convalescent COVID-19.

The chain recombines TRBV11-1 with TRBJ2-2; 7 bases agree with TRBD2. This CDR3 spans 15 amino acids. V shed 4 bases, J shed 7 bases, and the junction held 9 bases outside the gene matches. CDR1 SGHAT and CDR2 FQDESV come from the germline V gene (reference sequence). The CDR3 region is CASSSLGGNYGELFF. CDR3 DNA: TGTGCCAGCAGCTCCCTCGGGGGGAATTACGGGGAGCTGTTTTTT.

This chain joins TRBV20-1 and TRBJ1-4; D is unclear. Trimming removed 6 bases from V and 8 bases from J, with 10 bases in between. Germline CDR1 DFQATT, CDR2 SNEGSKA (reference sequence). The CDR3 length is 11 residues. The CDR3, as DNA: TGCAGTGCAAAATACGAGGAAAAACTGTTTTTT. Amino acid sequence: CSAKYEEKLFF.

This clone came up a few times. The V gene is TRBV4-1, the J gene TRBJ2-7; 12 nucleotides align to TRBD2. Germline V gives CDR1 MGHRA, CDR2 YSYEKL. The trim removed 1 base at V and 4 bases at J, leaving 2 bases unmatched. The CDR3 is 15 residues long. In nucleotides, the CDR3 is TGCGCCAGCAGCCAAGGGCTAGCGGGAGGGTACGAGCAGTACTTC. This encodes CASSQGLAGGYEQYF.

Only a few counts were recorded for this clone. The chain carries TRBV28 and TRBJ1-3; D gene ambiguous. Trimming left V 3 bases short and J 2 bases short, with 8 bases between. The CDR3 covers 14 residues. Germline V gives CDR1 MDHEN, CDR2 SYDVKM. The CDR3, as DNA: TGTGCCAGCAGTTTTCAGCGGCCTGGAAACACCATATATTTT. This gives the protein CASSFQRPGNTIYF. Looking up the rest from reference TRBV28 and TRBJ1-3 gives the full variable domain: DVKVTQSSRYLVKRTGEKVFLECVQDMDHENMFWYRQDPGLGLRLIYFSYDVKMKEKGDIPEGYSVSREKKERFSLILESASTNQTSMYLCASSFQRPGNTIYFGEGSWLTVV.

The gene calls are TRBV7-2 and TRBJ2-1; 10 bases are a match to TRBD2. The V gene's germline CDR1 is SGHTA and CDR2 FQGNSA. The CDR3 covers 15 residues. The junction had 11 bases not matched to a gene; V was cut back by 5 bases and J by 10 bases. In DNA form, the CDR3 reads TGTGCCAGCAGCCCAAGGTCTAGCGGGAGTCGGGAGCAGTTCTTC. Protein product: CASSPRSSGSREQFF. Using reference TRBV7-2 and TRBJ2-1 for the parts outside the CDR3, the full variable domain is GAGVSQSPSNKVTEKGKDVELRCDPISGHTALYWYRQSLGQGLEFLIYFQGNSAPDKSGLPSDRFSAERTGGSVSTLTIQRTQQEDSAVYLCASSPRSSGSREQFFGPGTRLTVL.

A remark on this clone: Mismatch with germline at one junction end may stem from a read error. The chain joins TRBV7-7 to TRBJ2-5; TRBD1 might be the D (6 bases). Germline loops: CDR1 SSHAT, CDR2 FNYEAQ (reference sequence). The CDR3 spans 15 residues. The CDR3 region is CASSPQPGASETQYF. The CDR3 DNA sequence: TGTGCTAGCAGCCCACAGCCAGGGGCGTCAGAGACCCAGTACTTC.

CDR3 amino acids: CASFPSRGGTTDTQYF. Written as DNA, the CDR3 is TGTGCCAGCTTCCCCTCCCGGGGGGGGACCACAGATACGCAGTATTTT. The gene calls are TRBV28 and TRBJ2-3, with 8 bases matching TRBD2. Germline V gene lookup returns CDR1 MDHEN and CDR2 SYDVKM. V trimming: 8 bases; J trimming: 2 bases; junction bases outside the gene matches: 12. The CDR3 covers 16 residues. Filled out from reference TRBV28 and TRBJ2-3, the complete variable domain reads DVKVTQSSRYLVKRTGEKVFLECVQDMDHENMFWYRQDPGLGLRLIYFSYDVKMKEKGDIPEGYSVSREKKERFSLILESASTNQTSMYLCASFPSRGGTTDTQYFGPGTRLTVL.

The chain carries TRBV6-2 or TRBV6-3 and TRBJ1-1; 7 positions agree with TRBD1. Germline CDR1 and CDR2: MNHEY and SVGEGT. Germline trimming cut 0 bases from V and 9 bases from J; bases unmatched to any gene: 1. The length of the CDR3 is 12 residues. CDR3 bases: TGTGCCAGCAGTTACTCGACAGGGCAAGCTTTCTTT. The encoded protein is CASSYSTGQAFF.

V usage is TRBV5-8 and J usage is TRBJ2-7; 7 bases line up with TRBD1. V was pared by 0 bases and J by 7 bases, with 4 bases of the junction left unmatched. Germline CDR1 and CDR2: SGHTS and YDEGEE. The length of the CDR3 is 13 residues. Here the CDR3 DNA reads TGTGCCAGCAGCTTGGAGGGGGCGCGGGAGCAGTACTTC. It codes for CASSLEGAREQYF.

V gene TRBV5-1 combines with J gene TRBJ2-3, with TRBD2 matching 13 bases. The ends lost 4 bases at V and 3 bases at J; junction bases unmatched: 8. Germline CDR1 is SGHRS and CDR2 is YFSETQ. This CDR3 has 17 amino acids. The CDR3 DNA is TGCGCCAGCAGCACCTACCGGACTAGCGGGAGTACAGATACGCAGTATTTT. Its translation is CASSTYRTSGSTDTQYF. The full variable domain, in which reference TRBV5-1 and TRBJ2-3 provide the parts outside the CDR3, is KAGVTQTPRYLIKTRGQQVTLSCSPISGHRSVSWYQQTPGQGLQFLFEYFSETQRNKGNFPGRFSGRQFSNSRSEMNVSTLELGDSALYLCASSTYRTSGSTDTQYFGPGTRLTVL.

This clone was picked up a small number of times. This chain uses TRBV4-1 with TRBJ2-7; 11 bases fit TRBD2. The V segment lost 0 bases and the J segment 3 bases; nucleotides outside the gene matches: 4. Germline values: CDR1 MGHRA, CDR2 YSYEKL. This CDR3 is 16 amino acids long. CDR3 bases: TGCGCCAGCAGCCAAGATTCTAGCGGGAGGAGCTACGAGCAGTACTTC. Residues: CASSQDSSGRSYEQYF.

In its sample, this clone was seen a few times. The rearrangement links TRBV6-6 to TRBJ2-1, with 8 nucleotides matching TRBD2. The CDR3 consists of 16 residues. J lost 7 bases, V lost 6 bases, and 14 bases had no gene match. Germline assignment: CDR1 MNHNY and CDR2 SVGAGI (reference sequence). The DNA of the CDR3 is TGTGCCAGCAGCCTCCCTGACGGGAGGGCTCGGAATGAGCAGTTCTTC. Translated: CASSLPDGRARNEQFF.

In its sample, this clone ranks as medium-sized. The CDR3 loop reads CASSSGTTSAEQYF. As DNA, the CDR3 is TGTGCCAGCAGCTCCGGGACTACCTCCGCCGAGCAGTACTTC. The V and J genes are TRBV11-3 and TRBJ2-7; the match to TRBD2 covers 7 bases. The junction had 9 bases not matched to a gene; V was cut back by 4 bases and J by 6 bases. Per germline, CDR1 SGHNT and CDR2 YENEEA. The CDR3 length is 14 residues.

This rearrangement joins TRBV11-2 to TRBJ2-5; D is uncertain. This CDR3 spans 13 amino acids. V was clipped by 5 bases and J by 5 bases, with 12 bases between them. Germline loops: CDR1 SGHAT, CDR2 FQNNGV. CDR3 nucleotides: TGTGCCAGCAGCCCCAACCTCGAGGAGACCCAGTACTTC. Residues: CASSPNLEETQYF. Based on the CDR3 plus reference TRBV11-2 and TRBJ2-5, the full variable domain is EAGVAQSPRYKIIEKRQSVAFWCNPISGHATLYWYQQILGQGPKLLIQFQNNGVVDDSQLPKDRFSAERLKGVDSTLKIQPAKLEDSAVYLCASSPNLEETQYFGPGTRLLVL.

About this clone: Germline and junction disagree at one end, which may indicate a read error. DNA for the CDR3: TGTGCCAGCAGTTATAGGGGTTCGTATATGTTC. The encoded protein is CASSYRGSYMF. The gene calls are TRBV6-2 or TRBV6-3 and TRBJ2-7; D perhaps matches TRBD1 (5 bases). CDR1 and CDR2 from the germline V gene are MNHEY and SVGEGT. The length of the CDR3 is 11 residues.

The rearrangement joins TRBV18 to TRBJ1-2; TRBD1 might be the D (6 bases). This CDR3 contains 14 residues. V gave up 2 bases and J gave up 4 bases, with 11 bases separating them. CDR1 is KGHSH, CDR2 LQKENI, per germline. The CDR3 sequence is CASSPSRGGYGYTF. CDR3 bases: TGTGCCAGCTCACCATCCAGGGGTGGCTATGGCTACACCTTC. Looking up the rest from reference TRBV18 and TRBJ1-2 gives the full variable domain: NAGVMQNPRHLVRRRGQEARLRCSPMKGHSHVYWYRQLPEEGLKFMVYLQKENIIDESGMPKERFSAEFPKEGPSILRIQQVVRGDSAAYFCASSPSRGGYGYTFGSGTRLTVV.

This chain connects TRBV19 to TRBJ2-5, with 8 bases fitting TRBD2. The CDR3 has 16 residues. Germline CDR1 and CDR2: LNHDA and SQIVND (reference sequence). The junction had 7 bases not matched to a gene; V was cut back by 0 bases and J by 4 bases. The DNA for the CDR3 is TGTGCCAGTAGTATAGATCACGCGGGAGGCCCAGAGACCCAGTACTTC. Its translation: CASSIDHAGGPETQYF.

V usage is TRBV6-6 and J usage is TRBJ2-5, with D unresolved. V was cut by 5 bases and J by 4 bases, with 11 bases left in between. The CDR3 is 13 residues long. Germline loops: CDR1 MNHNY, CDR2 SVGAGI (reference sequence). CDR3 sequence reads: CASSPTDTETQYF. The CDR3 DNA is TGTGCCAGCAGTCCCACTGACACAGAGACCCAGTACTTC.

V is TRBV3-1 (or the pseudogene TRBV3-2) and J is TRBJ1-2; D is ambiguous. V shed 0 bases and J shed 4 bases, with 3 bases lying between them. In germline, CDR1 is LGHDT, CDR2 YNNKEL (reference sequence). The CDR3 is 12 residues long. CDR3 sequence (DNA): TGTGCCAGCAGCCAAGACGGCTATGGCTACACCTTC. Translation gives CASSQDGYGYTF.

The V call is TRBV6-5, the J call TRBJ1-3; D possibly corresponds to TRBD1 (6 bases). This CDR3 contains 15 residues. With 10 bases removed from V and 0 bases from J, the gap between germline ends came to 16 bases. Germline V gene lookup returns CDR1 MNHEY and CDR2 SVGAGI. The CDR3 protein is CATGLGGSSGNTIYF. CDR3 sequence (DNA): TGTGCCACCGGGCTAGGGGGAAGCTCTGGAAACACCATATATTTT.

To note about this clone: Other DNA sequences in the same sample also yield this CDR3. This chain links TRBV7-9 with TRBJ2-5; 7 nucleotides line up with TRBD2. The germline V gene has CDR1 SEHNR and CDR2 FQNEAQ (reference sequence). The CDR3 covers 11 residues. Losses at the gene ends were 5 bases for V and 7 bases for J; bases not matched to a gene: 1. DNA for the CDR3: TGTGCCAGCAGCCCTAGCGGGACCCAGTACTTC. It yields the protein CASSPSGTQYF.

This clone was counted only a few times. This sequence joins TRBV7-9 and TRBJ2-2; D is possibly TRBD2 (6 bases). V shed 5 bases and J shed 5 bases, with 18 bases lying between them. CDR3 length: 16 amino acids. The germline gives CDR1 SEHNR, CDR2 FQNEAQ (reference sequence). This CDR3 is CASSPLAGPKTGELFF. CDR3 DNA: TGTGCCAGCAGCCCCTTGGCGGGACCTAAAACCGGGGAGCTGTTTTTT.

The table lists this clone with a few counts. The chain couples TRBV7-8 to TRBJ2-7, with D perhaps TRBD1 (6 bases). Per germline, CDR1 SGHVS and CDR2 FQNEAQ. The CDR3 spans 14 residues. Trimming took 0 bases from V and 7 from J, leaving 13 bases between them. This chain's CDR3 is CASSLAMTGTEQYF. The DNA for the CDR3 is TGTGCCAGCAGCTTAGCGATGACAGGTACTGAGCAGTACTTC.

The rearrangement joins TRBV5-6 to TRBJ2-1; D may be TRBD1 (5 bases). From germline, CDR1 is SGHDT and CDR2 YYEEEE. Trimming left V 1 base short and J 3 bases short, with 14 bases between. The CDR3 loop spans 16 amino acids. The CDR3 region has the DNA TGTGCCAGCAGCTTGTTTTCGCAGGGAAGCTACAATGAGCAGTTCTTC. Protein: CASSLFSQGSYNEQFF.

The chain links TRBV3-1 (or the pseudogene TRBV3-2) to TRBJ2-1; 10 bases agree with TRBD2. V dropped 4 bases and J dropped 2; count of bases not matched to a gene: 8. The CDR3 covers 17 residues. Per the germline V gene, CDR1 is LGHDT and CDR2 is YNNKEL (reference sequence). CDR3 loop: CASSLFRTSGTYNEQFF. The DNA of the CDR3 is TGTGCCAGCAGCCTGTTCCGGACTAGCGGAACCTACAATGAGCAGTTCTTC.

The chain employs TRBV11-3 and TRBJ1-2; 8 bases map to TRBD1. The CDR3 covers 15 residues. The V gene's germline CDR1 is SGHNT and CDR2 YENEEA. Unmatched junction bases numbered 14, after V lost 4 bases and J lost 10 bases. CDR3 protein: CASSSRGQGQGDYTF. The CDR3 DNA reads as TGTGCCAGCAGCTCCCGTGGCCAAGGACAGGGTGACTACACCTTC.

V is TRBV19 and J is TRBJ2-1, with 13 nucleotides matching TRBD2. Unmatched junction bases numbered 9, after V lost 4 bases and J lost 9 bases. This CDR3 contains 16 residues. Germline V gives CDR1 LNHDA, CDR2 SQIVND (reference sequence). In DNA, the CDR3 is TGTGCCAGTAGTACAATCGGGACTAGCGGGAAGGTTGAGCAGTTCTTC. Its protein product is CASSTIGTSGKVEQFF.

The rearrangement joins TRBV23-1 to TRBJ1-4, with TRBD1 as a possible D gene (6 bases). TRBV23-1 is known as an ORF, though its function is uncertain. This CDR3 is built from 13 residues. The V gene lost 7 bases and the J gene lost 6 bases, with 12 bases spanning the gap. The CDR3 DNA reads TGCGCCAGCACTGAGGGGGATGATGAAAAACTGTTTTTT. Translation: CASTEGDDEKLFF.

A word on this clone: This same CDR3 is encoded by further DNA sequences in the sample. The rearrangement uses TRBV7-2 and TRBJ2-3; TRBD1 is a possible D gene (6 bases). V was shortened by 1 base and J by 1 base, with 6 bases between the two germline ends. Germline CDR1 and CDR2: SGHTA and FQGNSA. This CDR3 region has 14 residues. CDR3 nucleotides: TGTGCCAGCAGCTTAGACAGGGGCACAGATACGCAGTATTTT. Protein: CASSLDRGTDTQYF.

This clone occurred a few times. The chain's CDR3 is CASSLGGTGPSYEQYF. For the CDR3, the DNA is TGCGCCAGCAGCTTGGGGGGGACAGGGCCCTCCTACGAGCAGTACTTC. J is TRBJ2-7 and V is TRBV5-1, with TRBD1 matching over 9 bases. After removal of 0 bases from V and 0 bases from J, the junction contained 4 bases not matched to a gene. Germline V gene data show CDR1 as SGHRS and CDR2 as YFSETQ. This CDR3 spans 16 amino acids.

This chain uses TRBV6-5 with TRBJ2-5, with 7 bases that match TRBD1. The CDR3 totals 15 residues. Germline-derived CDR1 and CDR2 are MNHEY and SVGAGI. V was clipped by 2 bases and J by 1 base; unmatched bases: 4. The CDR3 DNA reads TGTGCCAGCAGTTACATGACAGGGAGCCAAGAGACCCAGTACTTC. Protein: CASSYMTGSQETQYF.

There are a few counts of this clone. The chain carries TRBV6-6 and TRBJ2-5; D gene ambiguous. The CDR3 length is 12 residues. Germline lookup yields CDR1 MNHNY and CDR2 SVGAGI (reference sequence). V lost 6 bases and J 2 bases, leaving 7 bases between the germline ends. The CDR3 protein is CASRDWQETQYF. The CDR3 bases are TGTGCCAGCAGAGACTGGCAAGAGACCCAGTACTTC.